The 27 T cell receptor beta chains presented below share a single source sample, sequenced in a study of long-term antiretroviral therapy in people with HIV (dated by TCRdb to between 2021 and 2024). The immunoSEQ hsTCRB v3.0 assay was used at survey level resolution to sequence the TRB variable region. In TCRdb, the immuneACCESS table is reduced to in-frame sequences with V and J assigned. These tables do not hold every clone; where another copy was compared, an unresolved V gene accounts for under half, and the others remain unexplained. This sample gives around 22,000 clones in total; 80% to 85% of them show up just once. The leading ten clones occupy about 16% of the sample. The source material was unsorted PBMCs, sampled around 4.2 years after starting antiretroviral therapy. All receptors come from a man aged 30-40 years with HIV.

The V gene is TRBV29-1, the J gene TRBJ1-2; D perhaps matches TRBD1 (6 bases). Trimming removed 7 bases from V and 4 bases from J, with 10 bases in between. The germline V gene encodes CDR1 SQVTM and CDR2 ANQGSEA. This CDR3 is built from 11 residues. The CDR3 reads CSARDTYGYTF. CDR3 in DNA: TGCAGCGCTAGGGACACCTATGGCTACACCTTC.

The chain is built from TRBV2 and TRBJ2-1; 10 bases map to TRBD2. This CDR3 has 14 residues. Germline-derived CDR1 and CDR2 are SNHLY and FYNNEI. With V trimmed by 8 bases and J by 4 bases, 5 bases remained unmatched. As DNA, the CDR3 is TGTGCCAGCCTCAGACTAGCGGGTTACAATGAGCAGTTCTTC. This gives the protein CASLRLAGYNEQFF.

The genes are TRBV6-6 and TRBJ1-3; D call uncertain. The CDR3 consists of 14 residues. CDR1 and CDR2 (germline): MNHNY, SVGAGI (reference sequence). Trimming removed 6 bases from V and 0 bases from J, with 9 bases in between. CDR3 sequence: CASRGLGSGNTIYF. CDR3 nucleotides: TGTGCCAGCAGAGGACTTGGCTCTGGAAACACCATATATTTT.

CDR3 nucleotide sequence: TGTGCCAGCAGTGTCCGCCTCAGCACAGATACGCAGTATTTT. It is translated as CASSVRLSTDTQYF. The genes are TRBV2 and TRBJ2-3; no firm D call. Germline CDR1 and CDR2: SNHLY and FYNNEI. This CDR3 is 14 amino acids long. V lost 4 bases and J lost 0, with 8 bases in between.

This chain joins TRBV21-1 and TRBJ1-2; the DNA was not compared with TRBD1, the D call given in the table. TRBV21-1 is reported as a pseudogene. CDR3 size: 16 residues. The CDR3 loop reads CASSKWTGSGVYGYTF. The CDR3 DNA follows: TGTGCCAGCAGCAAATGGACGGGGTCAGGGGTCTATGGCTACACCTTC.

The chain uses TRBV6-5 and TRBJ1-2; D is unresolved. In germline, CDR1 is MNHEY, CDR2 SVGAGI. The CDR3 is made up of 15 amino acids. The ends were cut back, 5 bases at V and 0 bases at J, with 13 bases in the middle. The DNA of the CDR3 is TGTGCCAGCAGTCTAGGCTCGGACGCTAACTATGGCTACACCTTC. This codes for CASSLGSDANYGYTF.

Written as DNA, the CDR3 is TGTGCCAGCAGCGTAGAGGCCGGACATAATGAGCAGTTCTTC. Its translation: CASSVEAGHNEQFF. The chain recombines TRBV9 with TRBJ2-1; D is perhaps TRBD1 (5 bases). The CDR3 covers 14 residues. Trimming shortened V by 0 bases and J by 7 bases, and 11 bases separated the two germline ends. The germline V gene has CDR1 SGDLS and CDR2 YYNGEE.

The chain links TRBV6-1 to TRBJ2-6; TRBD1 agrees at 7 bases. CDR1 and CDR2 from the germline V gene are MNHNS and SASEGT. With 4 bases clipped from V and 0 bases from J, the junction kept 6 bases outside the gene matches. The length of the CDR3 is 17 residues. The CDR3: CASSGDSVASGANVLTF. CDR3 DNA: TGTGCCAGCAGTGGGGACAGTGTTGCCTCTGGGGCCAACGTCCTGACTTTC.

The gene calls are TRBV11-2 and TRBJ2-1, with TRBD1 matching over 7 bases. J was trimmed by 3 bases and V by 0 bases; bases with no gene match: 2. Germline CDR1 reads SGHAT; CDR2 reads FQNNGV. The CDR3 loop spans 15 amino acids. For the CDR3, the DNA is TGTGCCAGCAGCTTAGACCGGGACAGCTACAATGAGCAGTTCTTC. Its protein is CASSLDRDSYNEQFF. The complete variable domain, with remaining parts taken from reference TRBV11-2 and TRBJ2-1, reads EAGVAQSPRYKIIEKRQSVAFWCNPISGHATLYWYQQILGQGPKLLIQFQNNGVVDDSQLPKDRFSAERLKGVDSTLKIQPAKLEDSAVYLCASSLDRDSYNEQFFGPGTRLTVL.

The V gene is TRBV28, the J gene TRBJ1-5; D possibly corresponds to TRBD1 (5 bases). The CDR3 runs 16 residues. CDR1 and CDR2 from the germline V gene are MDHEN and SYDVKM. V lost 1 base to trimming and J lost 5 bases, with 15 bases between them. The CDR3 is CASSLSWDGRDQPQHF. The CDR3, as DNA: TGTGCCAGCAGTTTATCGTGGGACGGCAGGGATCAGCCCCAGCATTTT.

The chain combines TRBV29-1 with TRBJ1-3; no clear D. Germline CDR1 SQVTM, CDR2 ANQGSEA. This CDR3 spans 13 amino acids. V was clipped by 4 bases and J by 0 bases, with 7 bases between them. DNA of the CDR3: TGCAGCGTTGTTGAGGTCTCTGGAAACACCATATATTTT. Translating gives CSVVEVSGNTIYF.

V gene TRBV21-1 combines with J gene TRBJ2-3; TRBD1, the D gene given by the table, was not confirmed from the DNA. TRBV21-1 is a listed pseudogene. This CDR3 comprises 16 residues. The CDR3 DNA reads TGTGCCAGCAGCAAAGATCCGGGACACCTCACAGATACGCAGTATTTT. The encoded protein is CASSKDPGHLTDTQYF.

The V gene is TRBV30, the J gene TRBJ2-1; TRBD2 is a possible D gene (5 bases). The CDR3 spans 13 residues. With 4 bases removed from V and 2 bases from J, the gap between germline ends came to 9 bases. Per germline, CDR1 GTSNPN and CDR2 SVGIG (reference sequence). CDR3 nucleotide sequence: TGTGCCTGGATGGAGGTCACCTACAATGAGCAGTTCTTC. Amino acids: CAWMEVTYNEQFF.

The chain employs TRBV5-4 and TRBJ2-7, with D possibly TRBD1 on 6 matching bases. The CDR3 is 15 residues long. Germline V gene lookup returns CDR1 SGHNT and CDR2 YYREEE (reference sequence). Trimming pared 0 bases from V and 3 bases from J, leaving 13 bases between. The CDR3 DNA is TGTGCCAGCAGCTTGGACCCCGGGACAAACTACGAGCAGTACTTC. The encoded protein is CASSLDPGTNYEQYF.

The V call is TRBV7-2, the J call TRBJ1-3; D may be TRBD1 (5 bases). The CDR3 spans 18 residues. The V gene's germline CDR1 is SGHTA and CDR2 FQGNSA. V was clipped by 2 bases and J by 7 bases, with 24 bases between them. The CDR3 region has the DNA TGTGCCAGCAGCTTATACAAGGGGCGCGGGCGGGAAGGGAACACCATATATTTT. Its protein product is CASSLYKGRGREGNTIYF.

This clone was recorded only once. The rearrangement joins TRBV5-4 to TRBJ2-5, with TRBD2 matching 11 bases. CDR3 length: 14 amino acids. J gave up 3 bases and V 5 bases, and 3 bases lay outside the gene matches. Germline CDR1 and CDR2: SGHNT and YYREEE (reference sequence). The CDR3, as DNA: TGTGCCAGCAGTCAACTAGCGGGAGAAGAGACCCAGTACTTC. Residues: CASSQLAGEETQYF.

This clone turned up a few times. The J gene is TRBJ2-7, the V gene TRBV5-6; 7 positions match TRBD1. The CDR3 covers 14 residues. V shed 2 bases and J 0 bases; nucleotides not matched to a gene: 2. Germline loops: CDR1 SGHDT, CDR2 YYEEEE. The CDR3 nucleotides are TGTGCCAGCAGCTTTGGGGACAGCTCCTACGAGCAGTACTTC. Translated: CASSFGDSSYEQYF.

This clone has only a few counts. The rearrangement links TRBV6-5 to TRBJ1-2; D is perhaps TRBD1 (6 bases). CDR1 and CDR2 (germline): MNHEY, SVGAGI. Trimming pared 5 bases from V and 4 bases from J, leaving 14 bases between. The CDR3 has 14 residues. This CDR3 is CASSPDRMIYGYTF. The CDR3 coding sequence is TGTGCCAGCAGTCCCGACAGGATGATCTATGGCTACACCTTC.

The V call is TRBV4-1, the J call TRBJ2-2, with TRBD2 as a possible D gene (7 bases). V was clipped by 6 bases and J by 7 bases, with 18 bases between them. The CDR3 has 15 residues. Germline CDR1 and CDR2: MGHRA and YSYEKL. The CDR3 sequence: CASRGYGGAIGELFF. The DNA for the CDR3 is TGCGCCAGCAGAGGTTATGGGGGGGCCATCGGGGAGCTGTTTTTT.

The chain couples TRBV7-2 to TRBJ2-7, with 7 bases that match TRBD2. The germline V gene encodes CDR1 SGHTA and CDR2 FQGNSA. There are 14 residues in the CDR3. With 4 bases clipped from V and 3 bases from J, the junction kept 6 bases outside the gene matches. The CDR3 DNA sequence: TGTGCCAGCAGCTCACTAGCGAAACTCTACGAGCAGTACTTC. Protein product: CASSSLAKLYEQYF.

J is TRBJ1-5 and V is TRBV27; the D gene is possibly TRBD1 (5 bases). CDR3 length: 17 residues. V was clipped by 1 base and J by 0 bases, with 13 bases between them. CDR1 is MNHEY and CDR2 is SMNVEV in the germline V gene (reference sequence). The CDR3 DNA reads TGTGCCAGCAGTTTATTCAGGGCAGCTAATAGCAATCAGCCCCAGCATTTT. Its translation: CASSLFRAANSNQPQHF.

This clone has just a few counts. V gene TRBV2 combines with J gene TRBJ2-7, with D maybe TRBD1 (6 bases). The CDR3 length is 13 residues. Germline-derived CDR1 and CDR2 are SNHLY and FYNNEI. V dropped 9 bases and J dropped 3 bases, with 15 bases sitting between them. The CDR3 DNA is TGTGCCAGTACTAACAGGGTCCTCTACGAGCAGTACTTC. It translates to CASTNRVLYEQYF. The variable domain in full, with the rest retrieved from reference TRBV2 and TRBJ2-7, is EPEVTQTPSHQVTQMGQEVILRCVPISNHLYFYWYRQILGQKVEFLVSFYNNEISEKSEIFDDQFSVERPDGSNFTLKIRSTKLEDSAMYFCASTNRVLYEQYFGPGTRLTVT.

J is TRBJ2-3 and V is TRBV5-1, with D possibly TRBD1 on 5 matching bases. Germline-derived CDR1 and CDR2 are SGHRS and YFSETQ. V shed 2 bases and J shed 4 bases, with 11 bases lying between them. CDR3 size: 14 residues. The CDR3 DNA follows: TGCGCCAGCAGCTTTGGGCAGGGCGCAGATACGCAGTATTTT. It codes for CASSFGQGADTQYF.

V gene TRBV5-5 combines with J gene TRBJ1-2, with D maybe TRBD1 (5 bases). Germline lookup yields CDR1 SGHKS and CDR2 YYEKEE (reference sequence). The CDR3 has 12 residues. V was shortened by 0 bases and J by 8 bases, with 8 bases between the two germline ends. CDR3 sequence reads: CASSLADRGYTF. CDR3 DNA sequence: TGTGCCAGCAGCTTGGCCGACAGAGGCTACACCTTC.

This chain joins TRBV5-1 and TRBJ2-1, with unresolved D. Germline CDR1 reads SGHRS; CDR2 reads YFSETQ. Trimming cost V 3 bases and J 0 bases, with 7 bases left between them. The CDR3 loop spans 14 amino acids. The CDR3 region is CASSSRSSYNEQFF. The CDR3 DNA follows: TGCGCCAGCAGCTCCCGGAGCTCCTACAATGAGCAGTTCTTC.

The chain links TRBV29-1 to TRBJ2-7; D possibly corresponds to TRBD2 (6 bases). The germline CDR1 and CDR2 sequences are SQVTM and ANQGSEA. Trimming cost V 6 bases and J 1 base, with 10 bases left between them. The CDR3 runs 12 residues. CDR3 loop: CSVYGTSYEQYF. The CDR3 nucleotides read TGCAGCGTCTACGGGACTTCCTACGAGCAGTACTTC.

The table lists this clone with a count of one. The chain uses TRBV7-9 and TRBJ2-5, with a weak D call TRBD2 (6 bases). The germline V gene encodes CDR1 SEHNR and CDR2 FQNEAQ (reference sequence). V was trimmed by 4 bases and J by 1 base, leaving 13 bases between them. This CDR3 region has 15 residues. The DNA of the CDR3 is TGTGCCAGCAGCTGGACCTGGGACTCCCAAGAGACCCAGTACTTC. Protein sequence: CASSWTWDSQETQYF.